Listed below are T cell receptor beta chains from one sample, sequenced in a study of blood T cell repertoires in COVID-19. TCRdb's copy holds only in-frame clones and misses some; the assay was immunoSEQ multiplex PCR. The sample lists around 150,000 clones, 80% to 95% occurring once. Material: peripheral blood. These TCRs come from a woman in her fifties or sixties with acute or convalescent COVID-19. Both conserved end residues are part of each CDR3. The D gene is left open where the match is weak. Size is stated for part of the rows, as once, few or many counts, or as a class when the clone is expanded.

J: TRBJ1-6
V: TRBV6-2/TRBV6-3
D: TRBD1
size: once
DNA: TGTGCCAGCAGCCACGGGACAGGGGGAGATTCACCCCTCCACTTT
CDR3: CASSHGTGGDSPLHF

J: TRBJ1-6
V: TRBV28
D: -
size: -
DNA: TGTGCCAGCGGGGGTGAGGGAGGGGATAATTCACCCCTCCACTTT
CDR3: CASGGEGGDNSPLHF

J: TRBJ1-3
V: TRBV6-1
D: -
size: -
DNA: TGTGCCAGCAGTGATCGGGCCGGATTGAGGGAAATCTCTGGAAACACCATATATTTT
CDR3: CASSDRAGLREISGNTIYF

J: TRBJ2-7
V: TRBV19
D: -
size: -
DNA: TGTGCCAGTAGTATAGAACCGGGAAAGGGCTACGAGCAGTACTTC
CDR3: CASSIEPGKGYEQYF

J: TRBJ1-3
V: TRBV7-2
D: -
size: -
DNA: TGTGCCAGCAGCTCGGACTTCAACACCATATATTTT
CDR3: CASSSDFNTIYF

J: TRBJ2-5
V: TRBV10-2
D: TRBD2
size: once
DNA: TGCGCCAGCAGTGCCCTCTCCACTAGCGGGGGGAAGGGAGTGACCCAGTACTTC
CDR3: CASSALSTSGGKGVTQYF

J: TRBJ1-2
V: TRBV5-1
D: TRBD1
size: -
DNA: TGCGCCAGCAGCTTGGGGACAGGGGGCTACACCTTC
CDR3: CASSLGTGGYTF

J: TRBJ2-1
V: TRBV18
D: -
size: -
DNA: TGTGCCAGCTCACCACTGACTAGGGGCTCCTACAATGAGCAGTTCTTC
CDR3: CASSPLTRGSYNEQFF

J: TRBJ2-5
V: TRBV7-2
D: TRBD2
size: -
DNA: TGTGCCAGCAGCTTAGAGGGCGGGAGCGTCGAGACCCAGTACTTC
CDR3: CASSLEGGSVETQYF

J: TRBJ1-2
V: TRBV6-6
D: -
size: once
DNA: TGTGCCAGCAGTCCTAGGTCAGGGAATGGCTACACCTTC
CDR3: CASSPRSGNGYTF

J: TRBJ1-3
V: TRBV29-1
D: TRBD1
size: -
DNA: TGCAGCGTTGTAGGGGGACAGGGGTATGGAAACACCATATATTTT
CDR3: CSVVGGQGYGNTIYF

J: TRBJ1-1
V: TRBV18
D: TRBD1
size: -
DNA: TGTGCCAGCTCACCCACCGGGACAGGGGTCACTGAAGCTTTCTTT
CDR3: CASSPTGTGVTEAFF

J: TRBJ2-3
V: TRBV5-6
D: TRBD1
size: once
DNA: TGTGCCAGCAGCTTGGCAGGTGGGACAGGGGTCACAGATACGCAGTATTTT
CDR3: CASSLAGGTGVTDTQYF

J: TRBJ1-5
V: TRBV2
D: -
size: -
DNA: TGTGCCAGCAGTGAAGGTGAGGTTCAGCCCCAGCATTTT
CDR3: CASSEGEVQPQHF

J: TRBJ2-1
V: TRBV12-3/TRBV12-4
D: TRBD1
size: -
DNA: TGTGCCAGCAGTATGGACAGGGTCGTGCAGTTCTTC
CDR3: CASSMDRVVQFF

J: TRBJ2-5
V: TRBV6-5
D: -
size: few
DNA: TGTGCCAGCAGTTCCACTAGGGAGACCCAGTACTTC
CDR3: CASSSTRETQYF

J: TRBJ1-3
V: TRBV7-2
D: -
size: -
DNA: TGTGCCAGCAGCTTAGCGGGGACACCCGGCTCTGGAAACACCATATATTTT
CDR3: CASSLAGTPGSGNTIYF

J: TRBJ1-2
V: TRBV10-3
D: TRBD1
size: -
DNA: TGTGCCATCAGTGTTCCAGGGCAGGGGGATGGCTACACCTTC
CDR3: CAISVPGQGDGYTF

J: TRBJ1-4
V: TRBV7-2
D: -
size: once
DNA: TGTGCCAGCAGCTTCTATTGGACATCAACTAATGAAAAACTGTTTTTT
CDR3: CASSFYWTSTNEKLFF

J: TRBJ1-4
V: TRBV29-1
D: -
size: -
DNA: TGCAGCGTCCGCCTGGGGGGGTCTAATGAAAAACTGTTTTTT
CDR3: CSVRLGGSNEKLFF

J: TRBJ1-1
V: TRBV18
D: TRBD1
size: -
DNA: TGTGCCAGCTCACCGGCGACAGGGGTGAACACTGAAGCTTTCTTT
CDR3: CASSPATGVNTEAFF

J: TRBJ2-5
V: TRBV14
D: TRBD1
size: -
DNA: TGTGCCAGCAGCGACCATCGGACAGGGAGGTCAGAGACCCAGTACTTC
CDR3: CASSDHRTGRSETQYF

J: TRBJ2-5
V: TRBV11-2
D: TRBD1
size: -
DNA: TGTGCCAGCAGCCCGGGACAGGGAGAAGAGACCCAGTACTTC
CDR3: CASSPGQGEETQYF

J: TRBJ2-1
V: TRBV7-3
D: -
size: -
DNA: TGTGCCAGCAGTTCAACGCCCGGGGGTGAGCAGTTCTTC
CDR3: CASSSTPGGEQFF

J: TRBJ2-5
V: TRBV18
D: -
size: -
DNA: TGTGCCAGCTCACCACGGGCCACAGGAGAGACCCAGTACTTC
CDR3: CASSPRATGETQYF

J: TRBJ2-1
V: TRBV28
D: -
size: -
DNA: TGTGCCAGCAGTTCCCGAAAAATAAAGCCGGGACACTACAATGAGCAGTTCTTC
CDR3: CASSSRKIKPGHYNEQFF

J: TRBJ2-5
V: TRBV7-9
D: -
size: -
DNA: TGTGCCAGCAGCTTTAGGACAGAACACCAAGAGACCCAGTACTTC
CDR3: CASSFRTEHQETQYF

J: TRBJ1-1
V: TRBV11-1
D: TRBD1
size: -
DNA: TGTGCCAGCAGCACCAGGGGGCGAGATACTGAAGCTTTCTTT
CDR3: CASSTRGRDTEAFF

J: TRBJ2-7
V: TRBV5-4
D: -
size: -
DNA: TGTGCCAGCAGCCCTGAAGGGGTAGCGGCGTCCTACGAGCAGTACTTC
CDR3: CASSPEGVAASYEQYF

J: TRBJ1-3
V: TRBV7-6
D: -
size: -
DNA: TGTGCCAGCAGCTCCGAGGACAGCCGAGGAAACACCATATATTTT
CDR3: CASSSEDSRGNTIYF

J: TRBJ1-6
V: TRBV3-1/TRBV3-2
D: -
size: -
DNA: TGTGCCAGCAGCCAAGGCTTGAGTCGGCAGACGGGGGGGCTCCACTTT
CDR3: CASSQGLSRQTGGLHF

J: TRBJ2-1
V: TRBV12-3/TRBV12-4
D: -
size: -
DNA: TGTGCCAGCAGCCGGGACTTTTTTAGTGAGCAGTTCTTC
CDR3: CASSRDFFSEQFF

J: TRBJ1-5
V: TRBV2
D: -
size: -
DNA: TGTGCCAGCAGCAGGGACATGTCTAGCAATCAGCCCCAGCATTTT
CDR3: CASSRDMSSNQPQHF

J: TRBJ2-1
V: TRBV7-8
D: -
size: -
DNA: TGTGCCAGCAGCTCGGCACCGTCTTACCGTACAGGGACCCTATACAATGAGCAGTTCTTC
CDR3: CASSSAPSYRTGTLYNEQFF

J: TRBJ1-1
V: TRBV2
D: -
size: once
DNA: TGTGCCAGCAGTGGGGGCAGCTCCCTCATGAACACTGAAGCTTTCTTT
CDR3: CASSGGSSLMNTEAFF

J: TRBJ2-1
V: TRBV28
D: TRBD1
size: few
DNA: TGTGCCAGCAGTGTAACGGGACAGGGGTCAGGCAATGAGCAGTTCTTC
CDR3: CASSVTGQGSGNEQFF

J: TRBJ1-1
V: TRBV7-9
D: -
size: once
DNA: TGTGCCAGCAGCACCCACACGGCGGGTGGAGCTTTCTTT
CDR3: CASSTHTAGGAFF

J: TRBJ1-1
V: TRBV9
D: -
size: -
DNA: TGTGCCAGCAGCGTAGAGGGTTGGGGAGACACTGAAGCTTTCTTT
CDR3: CASSVEGWGDTEAFF

J: TRBJ1-1
V: TRBV5-1
D: -
size: -
DNA: TGCGCCAGCAGCGCTCACGGGAGAGGCACTGAAGCTTTCTTT
CDR3: CASSAHGRGTEAFF

J: TRBJ2-3
V: TRBV19
D: TRBD2
size: -
DNA: TGTGCCAGTAGTATAGCGACTAGCGGGAGAAGGAGTACGCAGTATTTT
CDR3: CASSIATSGRRSTQYF

J: TRBJ1-2
V: TRBV27
D: -
size: -
DNA: TGTGCCAGCAGTTCCGCGGGTCGTGTCTATGGCTACACCTTC
CDR3: CASSSAGRVYGYTF

J: TRBJ2-7
V: TRBV29-1
D: -
size: once
DNA: TGCAGCGTCCAGGGGAGCTCTCTAGAGCAGTACTTC
CDR3: CSVQGSSLEQYF

J: TRBJ2-3
V: TRBV19
D: -
size: -
DNA: TGTGCCAGTAGTATAGATGGTCGGGGATCAGATACGCAGTATTTT
CDR3: CASSIDGRGSDTQYF

J: TRBJ2-7
V: TRBV6-2/TRBV6-3
D: TRBD2
size: -
DNA: TGTGCCAGCAGTTACGAGCTCGGCGGGAGCTCCTACGAGCAGTACTTC
CDR3: CASSYELGGSSYEQYF

J: TRBJ1-3
V: TRBV18
D: -
size: -
DNA: TGTGCCAGCCCACCCGAGGGAGATCTTGGAAACACCATATATTTT
CDR3: CASPPEGDLGNTIYF

J: TRBJ2-3
V: TRBV6-5
D: TRBD1
size: once
DNA: TGTGCCAGCACCACGACAGGGGGCTCTAAAGATACGCAGTATTTT
CDR3: CASTTTGGSKDTQYF

J: TRBJ1-5
V: TRBV5-5
D: -
size: -
DNA: TGTGCCAGCAGCGCCGACGACACCCTCTATCAGCCCCAGCATTTT
CDR3: CASSADDTLYQPQHF

J: TRBJ2-1
V: TRBV4-3
D: TRBD2
size: -
DNA: TGCGCCAGCAGCCAAGGAAGGACTAGCGGACAAGTTAAGCAGTTCTTC
CDR3: CASSQGRTSGQVKQFF

J: TRBJ1-2
V: TRBV10-3
D: -
size: -
DNA: TGTGCCATCAGTGAGAGAGGTGAAGGCTACACCTTC
CDR3: CAISERGEGYTF